A selection of T cell receptor beta chains follows, all from one sample in a study of blood T cell repertoires in COVID-19. Clones were read by immunoSEQ multiplex PCR, and TCRdb kept only the in-frame ones, dropping some. The table lists roughly 100,000 clones, more than 75% of them singletons. The sequenced material came from peripheral blood. These receptors all stem from a human donor in a cohort sampled during active COVID-19. Each CDR3 is given with its conserved first and last residue. The D gene is left open where the match is weak. The size field is filled for only some rows; it gives once, few, many or a size class.

J,D,size,V,CDR3,DNA
TRBJ2-1,-,-,TRBV28,CASSWDFRNEQFF,TGTGCCAGCAGCTGGGACTTCCGTAATGAGCAGTTCTTC
TRBJ2-7,TRBD1,-,TRBV19,CASSKRRQGSYEQYF,TGTGCCAGTAGCAAAAGAAGACAGGGATCCTACGAGCAGTACTTC
TRBJ2-5,TRBD2,-,TRBV5-1,CASSFGLAGGPRETQYF,TGCGCCAGCAGCTTCGGACTAGCGGGGGGGCCTAGAGAGACCCAGTACTTC
TRBJ1-2,TRBD1,-,TRBV29-1,CSVRQGEVNYGYTF,TGCAGCGTTAGACAGGGGGAGGTTAACTATGGCTACACCTTC
TRBJ1-4,TRBD1,-,TRBV28,CASSTGGRFPTNEKLFF,TGTGCCAGCAGTACAGGGGGCAGGTTTCCAACTAATGAAAAACTGTTTTTT
TRBJ2-1,TRBD2,once,TRBV4-2,CASSHISGTSYNEQFF,TGTGCCAGCAGCCATATTAGCGGGACCTCCTACAATGAGCAGTTCTTC
TRBJ2-1,-,few,TRBV6-5,CASRGGINNEQFF,TGTGCCAGCAGGGGCGGGATCAACAATGAGCAGTTCTTC
TRBJ1-2,-,-,TRBV19,CASSWTGVNYGYTF,TGTGCCAGTAGTTGGACGGGGGTGAACTATGGCTACACCTTC
TRBJ2-5,-,-,TRBV6-1,CASSDVPFGRGETQYF,TGTGCCAGCAGTGATGTGCCGTTTGGCAGGGGAGAGACCCAGTACTTC
TRBJ2-3,TRBD2,-,TRBV5-1,CASSLGGLAASTQYF,TGCGCCAGCAGCTTGGGGGGACTAGCGGCAAGTACGCAGTATTTT
TRBJ2-2,-,-,TRBV7-3,CASSPTNPTGELFF,TGTGCCAGCAGCCCCACAAATCCCACCGGGGAGCTGTTTTTT
TRBJ2-1,TRBD2,-,TRBV14,CASSPGLAGGRSYNEQFF,TGTGCCAGCAGCCCTGGACTAGCGGGGGGGCGGTCCTACAATGAGCAGTTCTTC
TRBJ1-1,-,-,TRBV5-1,CASSLGTLTLNTEAFF,TGCGCCAGCAGCCTAGGGACACTAACCTTGAACACTGAAGCTTTCTTT
TRBJ2-1,-,few,TRBV5-4,CASSLDPGANEQFF,TGTGCCAGCAGCTTGGATCCAGGGGCAAATGAGCAGTTCTTC
TRBJ1-1,-,-,TRBV27,CASSLTENTEAFF,TGTGCCAGCAGTTTAACAGAGAACACTGAAGCTTTCTTT
TRBJ2-1,TRBD2,once,TRBV7-2,CASSLARIAGDEQFF,TGTGCCAGCAGCTTAGCGCGGATAGCGGGGGATGAGCAGTTCTTC
TRBJ2-1,-,-,TRBV14,CASSPTVNNEQFF,TGTGCCAGCAGCCCAACAGTGAACAATGAGCAGTTCTTC
TRBJ1-6,-,-,TRBV14,CASSQHGGPYNSPLHF,TGTGCCAGCAGCCAGCACGGGGGACCCTATAATTCACCCCTCCACTTT
TRBJ2-7,-,-,TRBV11-2,CASSQTTDEQYF,TGTGCCAGCAGCCAGACTACGGACGAGCAGTACTTC
TRBJ1-1,-,-,TRBV2,CASSTQLGGTEAFF,TGTGCCAGCAGTACCCAGCTGGGAGGCACTGAAGCTTTCTTT
TRBJ1-5,TRBD1,few,TRBV2,CASDEQGRNQPQHF,TGTGCCAGCGACGAACAGGGGCGCAATCAGCCCCAGCATTTT
TRBJ2-1,-,-,TRBV5-1,CASSFNNNEQFF,TGCGCCAGCAGCTTTAATAACAATGAGCAGTTCTTC
TRBJ2-3,-,-,TRBV4-2,CASSQDRGLGALSTDTQYF,TGTGCCAGCAGCCAAGATCGGGGTTTGGGTGCCCTCAGCACAGATACGCAGTATTTT
TRBJ2-7,-,-,TRBV5-1,CASSLNGADPSYEQYF,TGCGCCAGCAGCTTGAATGGGGCGGATCCCTCCTACGAGCAGTACTTC
TRBJ1-6,-,once,TRBV7-9,CASEESQRINSPLHF,TGTGCCAGCGAAGAGAGCCAAAGAATTAATTCACCCCTCCACTTT
TRBJ2-3,TRBD2,-,TRBV7-3,CASSTGTSGATDTQYF,TGTGCCAGCAGCACAGGGACTAGCGGGGCCACAGATACGCAGTATTTT
TRBJ1-1,TRBD1,-,TRBV9,CASSVAPGGTTEAFF,TGTGCCAGCAGCGTAGCCCCAGGGGGAACCACTGAAGCTTTCTTT
TRBJ1-3,-,-,TRBV24-1,CATSDPPNSGNTIYF,TGTGCCACCAGTGATCCCCCAAACTCTGGAAACACCATATATTTT
TRBJ2-1,TRBD2,-,TRBV6-5,CASSYSAGGPGEQFF,TGTGCCAGCAGTTACTCCGCGGGAGGGCCGGGTGAGCAGTTCTTC
TRBJ1-3,TRBD1,-,TRBV3-1/TRBV3-2,CASSSRTGGGNTIYF,TGTGCCAGCAGCTCCAGGACAGGGGGAGGAAACACCATATATTTT
TRBJ2-7,TRBD1,-,TRBV10-1,CASSETGTEYEQYF,TGCGCCAGCAGTGAAACCGGGACAGAGTACGAGCAGTACTTC
TRBJ2-2,TRBD2,-,TRBV4-2,CASSQVASGAAGELFF,TGTGCCAGCAGCCAAGTGGCTAGCGGGGCGGCCGGGGAGCTGTTTTTT
TRBJ2-1,-,-,TRBV27,CASSLAGPYNEQFF,TGTGCCAGCAGTTTGGCGGGCCCCTACAATGAGCAGTTCTTC
TRBJ1-5,TRBD1,few,TRBV6-6,CASSTTGAGQPQHF,TGTGCCAGCAGTACGACAGGGGCCGGTCAGCCCCAGCATTTT
TRBJ1-1,-,once,TRBV5-1,CASSQITDPNTEAFF,TGCGCCAGCAGCCAGATTACCGATCCGAACACTGAAGCTTTCTTT